The 28 T cell receptor beta chains in this list originate from one sample, sequenced in a study of blood T cell repertoires in COVID-19. Data came from immunoSEQ multiplex PCR; TCRdb stores just in-frame clones and leaves some out. The sample consists of 200,000 to 250,000 clones, about 85% of them appearing once. What was sequenced was peripheral blood. The source of these receptors is a young woman who had recovered from COVID-19.

Points on this clone: Sequence at one end of the junction differs from germline and may be a read error. The rearrangement links TRBV6-5 to TRBJ2-3, with 8 bases lining up with TRBD2. The CDR3 has 13 residues. CDR1 MNHEY and CDR2 SVGAGI come from the germline V gene. The CDR3 is CASSSSPTSGWRF. CDR3 DNA sequence: TGTGCCAGCAGTTCCAGCCCTACTAGCGGTTGGCGTTTT.

The table lists this clone with a count of one. V gene TRBV5-1 combines with J gene TRBJ2-2; 12 bases fit TRBD2. The CDR3 contains 15 residues. V gave up 7 bases and J gave up 3 bases; unmatched junction bases: 4. CDR1 and CDR2 from the germline V gene are SGHRS and YFSETQ. DNA for the CDR3: TGCGCCAGCGTCGGACTAGCGGGACACACCGGGGAGCTGTTTTTT. Translated, it gives CASVGLAGHTGELFF.

The chain has TRBV3-1 (or the pseudogene TRBV3-2) and TRBJ2-7; a weak D match, TRBD1 (5 bases). V was pared by 0 bases and J by 4 bases, with 16 bases between. The CDR3 spans 16 residues. Germline CDR1 LGHDT, CDR2 YNNKEL (reference sequence). This CDR3 reads CASSQDPRQGRYEQYF. CDR3 coding DNA: TGTGCCAGCAGCCAAGACCCTCGGCAGGGAAGGTACGAGCAGTACTTC.

The V gene is TRBV28, the J gene TRBJ2-4, with D uncertain. V was cut by 2 bases and J by 6 bases, with 11 bases left in between. The germline V gene encodes CDR1 MDHEN and CDR2 SYDVKM. This CDR3 comprises 14 residues. CDR3 protein: CASSLVRGGNIQYF. In DNA, the CDR3 is TGTGCCAGCAGTTTAGTCCGCGGCGGAAACATTCAGTACTTC. The full variable domain, with the rest looked up from reference TRBV28 and TRBJ2-4, is DVKVTQSSRYLVKRTGEKVFLECVQDMDHENMFWYRQDPGLGLRLIYFSYDVKMKEKGDIPEGYSVSREKKERFSLILESASTNQTSMYLCASSLVRGGNIQYFGAGTRLSVL.

J is TRBJ1-5 and V is TRBV13; 8 nucleotides match TRBD1. CDR3 length equals 14 residues. Trimming cost V 3 bases and J 2 bases; bases outside gene matches: 0. Germline values: CDR1 PRHDT, CDR2 FYEKMQ (reference sequence). The CDR3 spells CASSLGQGNQPQHF. The CDR3 DNA sequence: TGTGCCAGCAGCTTGGGACAGGGCAATCAGCCCCAGCATTTT.

The genes are TRBV29-1 and TRBJ2-7, with D uncertain. Germline-derived CDR1 and CDR2 are SQVTM and ANQGSEA. V was pared by 4 bases and J by 0 bases, with 7 bases between. This CDR3 comprises 12 residues. The CDR3 here is CSVGANSYEQYF. The DNA of the CDR3 is TGCAGCGTTGGGGCGAACTCCTACGAGCAGTACTTC.

The rearrangement links TRBV18 to TRBJ2-1; weak D call: TRBD1 (5 bases). Deletions cut 0 bases from V and 4 bases from J, with 13 bases between. CDR3 length: 16 amino acids. In germline, CDR1 is KGHSH, CDR2 LQKENI. The CDR3 DNA reads TGTGCCAGCTCACCACCGGCAGGGCCGGCATACAATGAGCAGTTCTTC. Encoded protein: CASSPPAGPAYNEQFF.

This clone was seen more than once but under ten times. This rearrangement joins TRBV19 to TRBJ1-5, with D perhaps TRBD1 (6 bases). This CDR3 spans 13 amino acids. CDR1 and CDR2 (germline): LNHDA, SQIVND (reference sequence). V lost 4 bases and J lost 8, with 12 bases in between. CDR3 region: CASSTKYREPQHF. The CDR3 DNA is TGTGCCAGTAGTACAAAATACAGGGAGCCCCAGCATTTT. The full variable domain, its missing parts supplied by reference TRBV19 and TRBJ1-5, is DGGITQSPKYLFRKEGQNVTLSCEQNLNHDAMYWYRQDPGQGLRLIYYSQIVNDFQKGDIAEGYSVSREKKESFPLTVTSAQKNPTAFYLCASSTKYREPQHFGDGTRLSIL.

V and J are TRBV4-1 and TRBJ1-1; tentatively, D is TRBD1 (5 bases). The CDR3 is made up of 15 amino acids. The ends were cut back, 4 bases at V and 4 bases at J, with 16 bases in the middle. The germline V gene encodes CDR1 MGHRA and CDR2 YSYEKL. In DNA form, the CDR3 reads TGCGCCAGCAGCCCTAGGGGCCCTGCCGGCACTGAAGCTTTCTTT. Encoded protein: CASSPRGPAGTEAFF.

The genes are TRBV18 and TRBJ2-6; 10 positions agree with TRBD1. The V and J ends lost 3 bases and 0 bases, in that order; junction bases with no gene match: 2. The CDR3 consists of 17 residues. Germline loops: CDR1 KGHSH, CDR2 LQKENI. CDR3 nucleotide sequence: TGTGCCAGCTCACCCAGACAGGGGGCCTCTGGGGCCAACGTCCTGACTTTC. Translating gives CASSPRQGASGANVLTF.

The chain carries TRBV29-1 and TRBJ2-3; TRBD2 agrees at 11 bases. The CDR3 spans 17 residues. V lost 3 bases to trimming and J lost 2 bases; unmatched junction nucleotides: 10. CDR1 is SQVTM and CDR2 is ANQGSEA in the germline V gene. CDR3 sequence reads: CSVEIRSSGRHTDTQYF. Written as DNA, the CDR3 is TGCAGCGTTGAGATACGTTCTAGCGGGAGGCACACAGATACGCAGTATTTT.

V and J are TRBV19 and TRBJ2-2; 9 bases agree with TRBD2. In germline, CDR1 is LNHDA, CDR2 SQIVND (reference sequence). This CDR3 contains 15 residues. With 5 bases clipped from V and 5 bases from J, the junction kept 6 bases outside the gene matches. The CDR3 protein is CASSLSGSRTGELFF. The CDR3 DNA reads TGTGCCAGTAGTCTTAGCGGGAGTAGAACCGGGGAGCTGTTTTTT.

The chain joins TRBV9 to TRBJ1-2, with a possible D match to TRBD1 (5 bases). In germline, CDR1 is SGDLS, CDR2 YYNGEE. The length of the CDR3 is 14 residues. Deletions cut 1 base from V and 1 base from J, with 8 bases between. The CDR3 bases are TGTGCCAGCAGCGTAACAGGCGATAACTATGGCTACACCTTC. It codes for CASSVTGDNYGYTF.

This clone appeared once. This chain joins TRBV9 and TRBJ2-3; 8 bases line up with TRBD2. The CDR3 totals 14 residues. The V segment lost 3 bases and the J segment 5 bases; nucleotides outside the gene matches: 5. Per the germline V gene, CDR1 is SGDLS and CDR2 is YYNGEE. Written as DNA, the CDR3 is TGTGCCAGCAGCGCTGCGGGAGGACGAGATACGCAGTATTTT. Its protein is CASSAAGGRDTQYF. Together with reference TRBV9 and TRBJ2-3, the CDR3 gives the full variable domain: DSGVTQTPKHLITATGQRVTLRCSPRSGDLSVYWYQQSLDQGLQFLIQYYNGEERAKGNILERFSAQQFPDLHSELNLSSLELGDSALYFCASSAAGGRDTQYFGPGTRLTVL.

This chain links TRBV4-2 with TRBJ1-2; the D gene is possibly TRBD1 (6 bases). The CDR3 totals 16 residues. V lost 0 bases and J lost 8, with 19 bases in between. The V gene's germline CDR1 is LGHNA and CDR2 YNFKEQ. The CDR3 spells CASSQERGWDRSGYTF. CDR3 DNA sequence: TGTGCCAGCAGCCAAGAAAGGGGGTGGGACCGCTCGGGCTACACCTTC.

The V and J genes are TRBV27 and TRBJ1-1, with a tentative D call TRBD1 (6 bases). The germline gives CDR1 MNHEY, CDR2 SMNVEV (reference sequence). The CDR3 runs 13 residues. The V and J ends lost 3 bases and 6 bases respectively, with 11 bases between them. The chain's CDR3 is CASSFFRTAEAFF. The CDR3 region has the DNA TGTGCCAGCAGTTTCTTTCGGACAGCTGAAGCTTTCTTT.

The chain joins TRBV5-6 to TRBJ2-7, with 7 nucleotides matching TRBD2. Trimming took 4 bases from V and 1 from J; bases not matched to a gene: 14. From germline, CDR1 is SGHDT and CDR2 YYEEEE. The CDR3 is made up of 17 amino acids. Written as DNA, the CDR3 is TGTGCCAGCAGCCAGCGTCGTTGGCCTAGCGGTTCCTACGAGCAGTACTTC. It is translated as CASSQRRWPSGSYEQYF.

This chain links TRBV19 with TRBJ1-1; 9 bases fit TRBD1. Germline values: CDR1 LNHDA, CDR2 SQIVND (reference sequence). There are 14 residues in the CDR3. V trimming: 7 bases; J trimming: 1 base; junction bases outside the gene matches: 4. This CDR3 is CASTRTGANTEAFF. CDR3 sequence (DNA): TGTGCCAGTACCCGGACAGGGGCGAACACTGAAGCTTTCTTT.

The rearrangement joins TRBV19 to TRBJ1-2; possible D gene TRBD1, 5 bases. The CDR3 contains 15 residues. The germline CDR1 and CDR2 sequences are LNHDA and SQIVND (reference sequence). V lost 1 base and J lost 1, with 10 bases in between. Here the CDR3 DNA reads TGTGCCAGTAGTATAGCCCCGACAGTTAACTATGGCTACACCTTC. Its protein product is CASSIAPTVNYGYTF.

V is TRBV25-1 and J is TRBJ2-4; TRBD2 aligns across 10 bases. With V trimmed by 6 bases and J by 6 bases, 11 bases remained unmatched. The CDR3 sequence is 16 residues long. Germline assignment: CDR1 MGHDK and CDR2 SYGVNS. The CDR3: CASSRASGSAGNIQYF. The CDR3 DNA is TGTGCCAGCAGCAGGGCTAGCGGGAGTGCCGGAAACATTCAGTACTTC.

CDR3 sequence: CASSFTGSGGPYEQYF. As DNA, the CDR3 is TGTGCCAGCAGCTTCACGGGTTCGGGAGGGCCCTACGAGCAGTACTTC. The V call is TRBV5-6, the J call TRBJ2-7; 8 positions match TRBD2. The junction had 9 bases not matched to a gene; V was cut back by 2 bases and J by 2 bases. The germline V gene encodes CDR1 SGHDT and CDR2 YYEEEE. The CDR3 runs to 16 residues.

The chain employs TRBV5-6 and TRBJ2-1; D is perhaps TRBD2 (6 bases). The germline V and J ends were trimmed by 1 base and 6 bases, with 11 bases remaining between them. From germline, CDR1 is SGHDT and CDR2 YYEEEE. CDR3 size: 14 residues. The CDR3 nucleotides are TGTGCCAGCAGCTTGTACGGGGGAAGCAATGAGCAGTTCTTC. This translates into CASSLYGGSNEQFF.

The V gene is TRBV9, the J gene TRBJ2-1; D unresolved. Germline CDR1 is SGDLS and CDR2 is YYNGEE. The CDR3 totals 14 residues. Between the trimmed V and J ends, which lost 2 bases and 5 bases, there was a span of 11 bases. The DNA for the CDR3 is TGTGCCAGCAGCGTCCGCTACCCCAACAATGAGCAGTTCTTC. This gives the protein CASSVRYPNNEQFF.

Here the CDR3 DNA reads TGTGCCAGCAGCTCCGATGGACTGCTACCTATTACCTATGGCTACACCTTC. Translating it yields CASSSDGLLPITYGYTF. This chain joins TRBV7-9 and TRBJ1-2, with D unresolved. The CDR3 spans 17 residues. The germline V gene encodes CDR1 SEHNR and CDR2 FQNEAQ (reference sequence). V was pared by 4 bases and J by 4 bases, with 22 bases between.

About this clone itself: The sample carries other DNA sequences with the same CDR3. The V gene is TRBV11-2, the J gene TRBJ1-2, with 7 nucleotides matching TRBD1. The CDR3 length is 13 residues. Germline V CDR1 and CDR2: SGHAT, FQNNGV. Trimming at V came to 3 bases and at J to 2 bases, leaving 0 bases not matched to a gene. DNA for the CDR3: TGTGCCAGCAGCTTGGGACAGAACTATGGCTACACCTTC. It encodes CASSLGQNYGYTF.

This clone was counted between two and nine times. The chain uses TRBV5-5 and TRBJ1-5, with D unclear. The V end lost 0 bases, the J end lost 5 bases, and 6 bases lay between the germline ends. This CDR3 contains 13 residues. CDR1 and CDR2 (germline): SGHKS, YYEKEE (reference sequence). This chain's CDR3 is CASSLARYQPQHF. The CDR3 region has the DNA TGTGCCAGCAGCTTGGCACGGTATCAGCCCCAGCATTTT.

J is TRBJ2-3 and V is TRBV5-4; 8 bases fit TRBD2. The J segment lost 2 bases and the V segment lost 7 bases, leaving 6 bases of the junction unmatched. CDR1 is SGHNT and CDR2 is YYREEE in the germline V gene (reference sequence). The CDR3 extends over 14 amino acids. The CDR3 sequence is CASGLAGLTDTQYF. DNA for the CDR3: TGTGCCAGCGGTTTAGCGGGACTCACAGATACGCAGTATTTT.

The chain combines TRBV6-6 with TRBJ2-1; D not certain. V shed 7 bases and J shed 8 bases, with 15 bases lying between them. This CDR3 has 13 amino acids. CDR1 is MNHNY and CDR2 is SVGAGI in the germline V gene (reference sequence). CDR3 amino acids: CASKTEDRDEQFF. The CDR3 nucleotides are TGTGCCAGCAAGACCGAGGATCGGGATGAGCAGTTCTTC.